One and the same sample provided the 28 T cell receptor beta chains below, sequenced in a study of molecular identifiers for immune sequencing clone quantification. TCRdb re-called the PCR reads with MiXCR, one entry per CDR3 protein. The data hold under 650,000 distinct CDR3 sequences, with 15% to 20% observed a single time. Sample: naive CD8+ T cells from blood, with Jurkat cell RNA spiked in. The subset: FACS-sorted CD8+CD4-CCR7+CD45RA+ naive T cells. The receptors stem from a human donor in good health. Some libraries in this study had Jurkat cell RNA spiked in.

In this sample, this clonotype turned up a few times. The J gene is TRBJ1-2, the V gene TRBV13; D not certain. V lost 1 base, J lost 8 bases, and 14 bases lay in between. There are 14 residues in the CDR3. Germline-derived CDR1 and CDR2 are PRHDT and FYEKMQ (reference sequence). The CDR3 DNA is TGTGCCAGCAGCTTAGCTGGGCCGCCTAGAGGCTACACCTTC. The encoded protein is CASSLAGPPRGYTF.

This clonotype was counted ten times or more. CDR3: CASLGPQETQYF. The CDR3 DNA sequence: TGTGCCAGCTTAGGACCGCAAGAGACCCAGTACTTC. V is TRBV18 and J is TRBJ2-5; D remains ambiguous. The V gene's germline CDR1 is KGHSH and CDR2 LQKENI. Deletions cut 7 bases from V and 2 bases from J, with 8 bases between. The length of the CDR3 is 12 residues.

The V and J genes are TRBV3-2 and TRBJ1-4; the DNA was not compared with TRBD1, the D call given in the table. TRBV3-2 is listed as a pseudogene. The CDR3 spans 15 residues. The CDR3 reads CASSHGQGGNEKLFF. CDR3 nucleotide sequence: TGTGCCAGCAGCCACGGACAGGGAGGGAATGAAAAACTGTTTTTC.

This clonotype came up once. V gene TRBV10-3 combines with J gene TRBJ2-1, with D perhaps matching TRBD2 (7 bases). This CDR3 has 14 amino acids. V shed 3 bases and J shed 9 bases, with 15 bases lying between them. Germline loops: CDR1 ENHRY, CDR2 SYGVKD. The CDR3 coding sequence is TGTGCCATCAGTGATGCAGGGGAGGGTAGTGAGCAGTTCTTC. This encodes CAISDAGEGSEQFF.

As regards this clonotype: A much more abundant neighbour one base away suggests this may be a read error. The chain recombines TRBV2 with TRBJ2-7; tentatively, D is TRBD2 (7 bases). V lost 6 bases, J lost 1 base, and 16 bases lay in between. The CDR3 is made up of 15 amino acids. CDR1 is SNHLY and CDR2 is FYNNEI in the germline V gene. The CDR3 sequence: CASRPGRGASYEQYF. CDR3 nucleotide sequence: TGTGCCAGCAGGCCGGGACGGGGGGCTTCCTACGAGCAGTACTTC. The complete variable domain, with remaining parts taken from reference TRBV2 and TRBJ2-7, reads EPEVTQTPSHQVTQMGQEVILRCVPISNHLYFYWYRQILGQKVEFLVSFYNNEISEKSEIFDDQFSVERPDGSNFTLKIRSTKLEDSAMYFCASRPGRGASYEQYFGPGTRLTVT.

Worth noting for this clonotype: A much larger clone differs by one base, so this may be a read error. The chain employs TRBV7-2 and TRBJ2-5; 13 bases agree with TRBD2. After removal of 1 base from V and 4 bases from J, the junction contained 12 bases not matched to a gene. Germline V lookup: CDR1 SGHTA, CDR2 FQGNSA. CDR3 length equals 19 residues. This CDR3 reads CASSLDPGLAGYVAETQYF. The CDR3 DNA sequence: TGTGCCAGCAGCTTAGACCCGGGACTAGCGGGATATGTGGCAGAGACCCAGTACTTC.

In this sample, this clonotype turned up a few times. This rearrangement joins TRBV9 to TRBJ2-7; D perhaps matches TRBD1 (7 bases). The CDR3 loop spans 15 amino acids. Between the trimmed V and J ends, which lost 3 bases and 0 bases, there was a span of 13 bases. Germline V gene sequence: CDR1 SGDLS, CDR2 YYNGEE. CDR3 amino acids: CASSGGGGSSYEQYF. The DNA for the CDR3 is TGTGCCAGCAGCGGTGGAGGGGGCAGCTCCTACGAGCAGTACTTC.

The chain uses TRBV5-8 and TRBJ1-2; 9 bases are shared with TRBD1. The CDR3 is 16 amino acids. The germline gives CDR1 SGHTS, CDR2 YDEGEE. V lost 6 bases to trimming and J lost 0 bases; unmatched junction nucleotides: 9. The DNA of the CDR3 is TGTGCCAGCATTCCCTCTGGGACAGGGTCTAACTATGGCTACACCTTC. Translation: CASIPSGTGSNYGYTF.

There are many counts of this clonotype. DNA of the CDR3: TGTGCCAGCAGCTTATTCGGCAGTCAGACAGGGCGAGAAGGCACTGAAGCTTTCTTT. It codes for CASSLFGSQTGREGTEAFF. The chain employs TRBV7-9 and TRBJ1-1, with TRBD1 identical over 7 bases. Losses at the gene ends were 2 bases for V and 4 bases for J; bases not matched to a gene: 19. Germline assignment: CDR1 SEHNR and CDR2 FQNEAQ (reference sequence). The CDR3 spans 19 residues.

This clonotype was found many times. This sequence joins TRBV28 and TRBJ2-7, with 10 bases that match TRBD2. The CDR3 spans 15 residues. V lost 8 bases, J lost 6 bases, and 13 bases stayed unmatched. The germline gives CDR1 MDHEN, CDR2 SYDVKM. The CDR3 DNA reads TGTGCCAGCCGAGTACTGGCGGGACTAGCGTCCGAGCAGTACTTC. This codes for CASRVLAGLASEQYF.

This clonotype was observed at least ten times. The chain carries TRBV20-1 and TRBJ1-5; D unresolved. V was cut by 4 bases and J by 2 bases, with 18 bases left in between. CDR3 length equals 16 residues. Germline-derived CDR1 and CDR2 are DFQATT and SNEGSKA (reference sequence). The CDR3: CSAKGSGFLGNQPQHF. As DNA, the CDR3 is TGCAGTGCTAAAGGCTCAGGCTTTCTAGGCAATCAGCCCCAGCATTTT.

This clonotype was picked up many times. J is TRBJ2-1 and V is TRBV30; 7 positions agree with TRBD1. The V segment lost 5 bases and the J segment 10 bases; nucleotides outside the gene matches: 8. The CDR3 has 12 amino acids. CDR1 GTSNPN and CDR2 SVGIG come from the germline V gene (reference sequence). The DNA for the CDR3 is TGTGCCTGGGGCCCAGGGGGACGGGAGCAGTTCTTC. Residues: CAWGPGGREQFF.

This clonotype was recorded at least ten times. This chain connects TRBV12-3 or TRBV12-4 to TRBJ1-5, with TRBD1 identical over 7 bases. Trimming removed 5 bases from V and 0 bases from J; junction bases left unmatched: 10. CDR3 length: 17 residues. The CDR3, as DNA: TGTGCCAGCAGTCCGAGAGACAGGGTTTATAGCAATCAGCCCCAGCATTTT. As protein: CASSPRDRVYSNQPQHF.

The chain couples TRBV6-1 to TRBJ2-7; a weak D match, TRBD1 (6 bases). V lost 6 bases to trimming and J lost 0 bases, with 15 bases between them. Germline V gives CDR1 MNHNS, CDR2 SASEGT. The CDR3 is 15 amino acids. The CDR3, as DNA: TGTGCCAGCAGGGCCAGGGGAAGGGACTCCTACGAGCAGTACTTC. It is translated as CASRARGRDSYEQYF.

This clonotype was seen many times. The rearrangement uses TRBV28 and TRBJ2-2; maybe TRBD1 (6 bases). Trimming pared 4 bases from V and 4 bases from J, leaving 10 bases between. Germline loops: CDR1 MDHEN, CDR2 SYDVKM. The CDR3 contains 14 residues. This CDR3 reads CASSSGQLTGELFF. Here the CDR3 DNA reads TGTGCCAGCAGTTCAGGACAGCTCACCGGGGAGCTGTTTTTT. Based on the CDR3 plus reference TRBV28 and TRBJ2-2, the full variable domain is DVKVTQSSRYLVKRTGEKVFLECVQDMDHENMFWYRQDPGLGLRLIYFSYDVKMKEKGDIPEGYSVSREKKERFSLILESASTNQTSMYLCASSSGQLTGELFFGEGSRLTVL.

This clonotype came up many times. The chain joins TRBV7-2 to TRBJ2-7; no definite D call. The V and J ends lost 3 bases and 0 bases respectively, with 6 bases between them. This CDR3 is built from 13 residues. Per the germline V gene, CDR1 is SGHTA and CDR2 is FQGNSA. The CDR3 DNA reads TGTGCCAGCAGCTTTGCCTACTCCTACGAGCAGTACTTC. Amino acids: CASSFAYSYEQYF. The full variable domain, completed using reference TRBV7-2 and TRBJ2-7, is GAGVSQSPSNKVTEKGKDVELRCDPISGHTALYWYRQSLGQGLEFLIYFQGNSAPDKSGLPSDRFSAERTGGSVSTLTIQRTQQEDSAVYLCASSFAYSYEQYFGPGTRLTVT.

The rearrangement uses TRBV6-8 and TRBJ2-1; TRBD2 might be the D (6 bases). V was trimmed by 3 bases and J by 5 bases, leaving 14 bases between them. CDR1 and CDR2 (germline): MNHGY, SAAAGT. CDR3 length equals 15 residues. CDR3 in amino acids: CASSYGRSINNEQFF. Here the CDR3 DNA reads TGTGCCAGCAGTTATGGGAGGAGCATTAACAATGAGCAGTTCTTC.

The sample holds a few counts of this clonotype. This rearrangement joins TRBV7-9 to TRBJ1-1, with D hard to call. There are 13 residues in the CDR3. The germline gives CDR1 SEHNR, CDR2 FQNEAQ (reference sequence). V was pared by 2 bases and J by 4 bases, with 8 bases between. CDR3 nucleotides: TGTGCCAGCAGCTTACAGACGGGCACTGAAGCTTTCTTT. It translates to CASSLQTGTEAFF.

This clonotype showed up many times. The CDR3 sequence: CASSEWMAGLADYNEQFF. The CDR3 bases are TGTGCCAGCAGTGAATGGATGGCCGGACTAGCGGACTACAATGAGCAGTTCTTC. The chain couples TRBV2 to TRBJ2-1; TRBD2 matches 10 bases. With V trimmed by 2 bases and J by 3 bases, 10 bases remained unmatched. This CDR3 is built from 18 residues. The germline gives CDR1 SNHLY, CDR2 FYNNEI.

The chain is built from TRBV5-3 and TRBJ2-1; perhaps TRBD1 as D (6 bases). TRBV5-3 is assigned to the ORF class and has an uncertain function. The CDR3 has 14 residues. The DNA for the CDR3 is TGTGGCAGCAGCGGCCCAGGGGCTTACAATGAGCAGTTCTTC. Translating gives CGSSGPGAYNEQFF.

This clonotype has at least ten counts. The rearrangement links TRBV29-1 to TRBJ2-3; possibly TRBD1 for D (6 bases). V was clipped by 3 bases and J by 4 bases, with 11 bases between them. Germline-derived CDR1 and CDR2 are SQVTM and ANQGSEA. The CDR3 consists of 13 residues. The CDR3 loop reads CSVDGTNADTQYF. In DNA form, the CDR3 reads TGCAGCGTTGATGGGACAAATGCAGATACGCAGTATTTT.

To note about this clonotype: Mismatch with germline at one junction end may stem from a read error. The chain has TRBV6-2 or TRBV6-3 and TRBJ2-7; 10 positions match TRBD2. The CDR3 consists of 14 residues. Germline V gene lookup returns CDR1 MNHEY and CDR2 SVGEGT. The CDR3 coding sequence is TGTGCCGGCAGCCCCGGACTAGCGGCTTACGAGCAGTACTTC. The encoded protein is CAGSPGLAAYEQYF.

This clonotype was seen ten or more times. The J gene is TRBJ2-7, the V gene TRBV5-1; weak D call: TRBD2 (6 bases). Trimming took 0 bases from V and 4 from J, leaving 17 bases between them. This CDR3 is built from 16 residues. Germline CDR1 and CDR2: SGHRS and YFSETQ. The DNA for the CDR3 is TGCGCCAGCAGCTTGGCCAGGAGCGCGGGGTCATACGAGCAGTACTTC. Residues: CASSLARSAGSYEQYF. The full variable domain, its missing parts supplied by reference TRBV5-1 and TRBJ2-7, is KAGVTQTPRYLIKTRGQQVTLSCSPISGHRSVSWYQQTPGQGLQFLFEYFSETQRNKGNFPGRFSGRQFSNSRSEMNVSTLELGDSALYLCASSLARSAGSYEQYFGPGTRLTVT.

V and J are TRBV27 and TRBJ2-7; TRBD1 is a possible D gene (5 bases). Between the trimmed V and J ends, which lost 8 bases and 7 bases, there was a span of 21 bases. Germline V gene sequence: CDR1 MNHEY, CDR2 SMNVEV (reference sequence). This CDR3 contains 14 residues. This CDR3 reads CASSPYLGAWEQYF. The CDR3 nucleotides read TGTGCCAGCTCCCCATATTTAGGGGCCTGGGAGCAGTACTTC.

This rearrangement joins TRBV4-3 to TRBJ2-7; tentative D call: TRBD1 (6 bases). The length of the CDR3 is 14 residues. The V gene lost 0 bases and the J gene lost 5 bases, with 11 bases spanning the gap. Looked up from germline, CDR1 is LGHNA and CDR2 is YSLEER. The CDR3 DNA sequence: TGCGCCAGCAGCCAAGATTGGGGGCTTAACGAGCAGTACTTC. It encodes CASSQDWGLNEQYF.

Only a few counts were recorded for this clonotype. The V gene is TRBV11-2, the J gene TRBJ1-2, with 7 bases that match TRBD1. The germline gives CDR1 SGHAT, CDR2 FQNNGV. V trimming: 1 base; J trimming: 0 bases; junction bases outside the gene matches: 2. The CDR3 contains 15 residues. CDR3 loop: CASSLVGGSNYGYTF. DNA for the CDR3: TGTGCCAGCAGCTTAGTAGGGGGCTCTAACTATGGCTACACCTTC.

In its sample, this clonotype was seen many times. The chain uses TRBV6-6 and TRBJ2-7; 9 positions match TRBD1. Germline loops: CDR1 MNHNY, CDR2 SVGAGI (reference sequence). The CDR3 is made up of 16 amino acids. V was pared by 2 bases and J by 4 bases, with 9 bases of the junction left unmatched. The CDR3 nucleotides read TGTGCCAGCAGTTACCCGGACAGGGGACCGTATTACGAGCAGTACTTC. It yields the protein CASSYPDRGPYYEQYF.

For this clonotype: Since a much larger clone is just one base distant, this may be a read error. The conserved phenylalanine or tryptophan is not found at the CDR3 terminus, so this likely reflects a read error. The rearrangement links TRBV4-3 to TRBJ1-5; D is perhaps TRBD1 (5 bases). V dropped 0 bases and J dropped 1 base, with 10 bases sitting between them. The CDR3 is made up of 16 amino acids. Germline CDR1 and CDR2: LGHNA and YSLEER. Here the CDR3 DNA reads TGCGCCAGCAGCCAAGATCTGGGGCAAAGCAATCAGCCCCAGCATTTA. Residues: CASSQDLGQSNQPQHL.